The next 27 T cell receptor beta chains were all read from a single sample in a study of blood T cell repertoires in COVID-19. Sequenced by immunoSEQ multiplex PCR; TCRdb stores in-frame clones only, minus some. The table has fewer than 250,000 clones, around nine tenths seen once; the top ten hold roughly 6.5%. Sequences were obtained from peripheral blood. These TCRs come from a man aged 60-69 years who had recovered from COVID-19.

The chain couples TRBV28 to TRBJ2-3; D is unclear. Germline assignment: CDR1 MDHEN and CDR2 SYDVKM. V was shortened by 5 bases and J by 7 bases, with 10 bases between the two germline ends. This CDR3 is built from 12 residues. The CDR3 here is CASSPPGYTQYF. The CDR3 nucleotides read TGTGCCAGCAGTCCGCCCGGTTATACGCAGTATTTT.

This clone was detected once. V gene TRBV5-4 combines with J gene TRBJ1-1; the D gene is possibly TRBD1 (5 bases). The CDR3 spans 15 residues. V gave up 1 base and J gave up 3 bases, with 13 bases separating them. The germline V gene encodes CDR1 SGHNT and CDR2 YYREEE (reference sequence). The CDR3 DNA reads as TGTGCCAGCAGCTTGCGGGCAGGGATCGACACTGAAGCTTTCTTT. Protein: CASSLRAGIDTEAFF.

This clone was observed a single time. This chain joins TRBV19 and TRBJ1-4; possible D gene TRBD1, 6 bases. Germline values: CDR1 LNHDA, CDR2 SQIVND (reference sequence). V was pared by 3 bases and J by 8 bases, with 10 bases between. The CDR3 is made up of 13 amino acids. CDR3 bases: TGTGCCAGTAGTATGCGGGGGCGGGAAAAACTGTTTTTT. Residues: CASSMRGREKLFF.

V usage is TRBV7-9 and J usage is TRBJ1-3; a possible D gene is TRBD1 (6 bases). Looked up from germline, CDR1 is SEHNR and CDR2 is FQNEAQ (reference sequence). V lost 5 bases to trimming and J lost 0 bases, with 14 bases between them. This CDR3 has 16 amino acids. As DNA, the CDR3 is TGTGCCAGCAGCGCAAAACAGGGTGTCTCTGGAAACACCATATATTTT. This gives the protein CASSAKQGVSGNTIYF.

The rearrangement links TRBV4-1 to TRBJ2-1, with D perhaps matching TRBD1 (6 bases). Germline values: CDR1 MGHRA, CDR2 YSYEKL. The V end lost 1 base, the J end lost 0 bases, and 13 bases lay between the germline ends. The CDR3 spans 17 residues. The CDR3 region is CASSQGWTVSSYNEQFF. DNA for the CDR3: TGCGCCAGCAGCCAAGGTTGGACAGTTAGCTCCTACAATGAGCAGTTCTTC.

The gene calls are TRBV29-1 and TRBJ2-7, with 10 positions matching TRBD1. The germline CDR1 and CDR2 sequences are SQVTM and ANQGSEA. Trimming cost V 6 bases and J 4 bases; bases outside gene matches: 6. This CDR3 comprises 13 residues. The CDR3 region has the DNA TGCAGCGTAGCGGGACAGGGGATTTACGAGCAGTACTTC. Protein: CSVAGQGIYEQYF.

The chain recombines TRBV5-1 with TRBJ2-1, with TRBD2 matching over 11 bases. V lost 4 bases and J lost 4; bases outside the gene matches: 4. Germline CDR1 and CDR2: SGHRS and YFSETQ. The CDR3 is 15 amino acids. The CDR3 DNA reads as TGCGCCAGCAGCCAGCTAGCGGGGGGTTACAATGAGCAGTTCTTC. It encodes CASSQLAGGYNEQFF.

This chain links TRBV7-2 with TRBJ1-5; TRBD1 agrees at 7 bases. Trimming removed 5 bases from V and 1 base from J; junction bases left unmatched: 14. CDR1 and CDR2 from the germline V gene are SGHTA and FQGNSA. The CDR3 runs 18 residues. CDR3 sequence: CASSATLAAGGSNQPQHF. The CDR3 nucleotides are TGTGCCAGCAGCGCCACCCTTGCTGCAGGGGGAAGCAATCAGCCCCAGCATTTT.

The chain joins TRBV5-1 to TRBJ2-1, with D perhaps TRBD2 (6 bases). V shed 2 bases and J shed 6 bases, with 12 bases lying between them. Germline CDR1 SGHRS, CDR2 YFSETQ. The CDR3 runs to 14 residues. DNA of the CDR3: TGCGCCAGCAGCTTAGGGACTTCCCCCAATGAGCAGTTCTTC. It translates to CASSLGTSPNEQFF.

The gene calls are TRBV27 and TRBJ2-1; 11 bases are shared with TRBD2. There are 15 residues in the CDR3. Germline loops: CDR1 MNHEY, CDR2 SMNVEV (reference sequence). Trimming cost V 5 bases and J 8 bases; bases outside gene matches: 8. The CDR3 region is CASSGILAGVDEQFF. The CDR3 DNA reads TGTGCCAGCAGTGGAATACTAGCGGGAGTAGATGAGCAGTTCTTC.

This clone was recorded once. As DNA, the CDR3 is TGTGCCAGTAAGCCCAGGGCTCTCTGGTATGGCTACACCTTC. Its translation: CASKPRALWYGYTF. The chain combines TRBV7-2 with TRBJ1-2; the D gene is possibly TRBD1 (5 bases). Germline V gene sequence: CDR1 SGHTA, CDR2 FQGNSA. CDR3 length: 14 amino acids. V was shortened by 9 bases and J by 5 bases, with 19 bases between the two germline ends.

The chain couples TRBV18 to TRBJ2-2; 9 nucleotides line up with TRBD2. Germline V lookup: CDR1 KGHSH, CDR2 LQKENI. This CDR3 is 17 amino acids long. V dropped 0 bases and J dropped 2; count of bases not matched to a gene: 4. The CDR3 DNA follows: TGTGCCAGCTCACCACCTCGACTAGCGGTTAACACCGGGGAGCTGTTTTTT. Its protein product is CASSPPRLAVNTGELFF.

The rearrangement links TRBV18 to TRBJ1-1; D gene unclear. Looked up from germline, CDR1 is KGHSH and CDR2 is LQKENI. Trimming took off 7 bases at V and 0 bases at J, with 9 bases between the two ends. The CDR3 sequence is 13 residues long. The CDR3 nucleotides are TGTGCCAGCTTCCCACACATGAACACTGAAGCTTTCTTT. It specifies CASFPHMNTEAFF. The complete variable domain, with remaining parts taken from reference TRBV18 and TRBJ1-1, reads NAGVMQNPRHLVRRRGQEARLRCSPMKGHSHVYWYRQLPEEGLKFMVYLQKENIIDESGMPKERFSAEFPKEGPSILRIQQVVRGDSAAYFCASFPHMNTEAFFGQGTRLTVV.

The sample holds one count of this clone. This chain's CDR3 is CASSAGTSGSTDTQYF. The DNA for the CDR3 is TGCGCCAGCAGCGCAGGGACTAGCGGGAGCACAGATACGCAGTATTTT. V gene TRBV5-1 combines with J gene TRBJ2-3; 12 bases are shared with TRBD2. This CDR3 spans 16 amino acids. CDR1 is SGHRS and CDR2 is YFSETQ in the germline V gene. Trimming took 4 bases from V and 0 from J; bases not matched to a gene: 3. Full variable domain (outside the CDR3, taken from reference TRBV5-1 and TRBJ2-3): KAGVTQTPRYLIKTRGQQVTLSCSPISGHRSVSWYQQTPGQGLQFLFEYFSETQRNKGNFPGRFSGRQFSNSRSEMNVSTLELGDSALYLCASSAGTSGSTDTQYFGPGTRLTVL.

The rearrangement uses TRBV9 and TRBJ1-4, with D possibly matching TRBD1 (5 bases). The germline V gene encodes CDR1 SGDLS and CDR2 YYNGEE. Trimming removed 5 bases from V and 8 bases from J, with 10 bases in between. This CDR3 is 12 amino acids long. The CDR3 spells CASSERGEKLFF. The CDR3 DNA sequence: TGTGCCAGCAGTGAAAGGGGAGAAAAACTGTTTTTT. Full variable domain (outside the CDR3, taken from reference TRBV9 and TRBJ1-4): DSGVTQTPKHLITATGQRVTLRCSPRSGDLSVYWYQQSLDQGLQFLIQYYNGEERAKGNILERFSAQQFPDLHSELNLSSLELGDSALYFCASSERGEKLFFGSGTQLSVL.

The rearrangement links TRBV4-3 to TRBJ2-1; 7 positions match TRBD2. Unmatched junction bases numbered 12, after V lost 0 bases and J lost 4 bases. This CDR3 is built from 18 residues. Germline CDR1 and CDR2: LGHNA and YSLEER. DNA for the CDR3: TGCGCCAGCAGCCAAGATCGAGCGGAGCTAGCGGTTTACAATGAGCAGTTCTTC. This codes for CASSQDRAELAVYNEQFF.

The genes are TRBV21-1 and TRBJ2-1; the table's TRBD1 call for D was not verified on the DNA. TRBV21-1 represents a pseudogene. The CDR3 consists of 15 residues. CDR3 nucleotides: TGTGCCAGCAACAGGCAGAACGTCTCCTACAATGAGCAGTTCTTC. It translates to CASNRQNVSYNEQFF.

The genes are TRBV29-1 and TRBJ2-4; D is perhaps TRBD1 (6 bases). Germline V gives CDR1 SQVTM, CDR2 ANQGSEA. V lost 6 bases, J lost 5 bases, and 14 bases lay in between. The CDR3 extends over 13 amino acids. The CDR3 bases are TGCAGCGTGGTACAGGGAGCACAAAACATTCAGTACTTC. Protein: CSVVQGAQNIQYF. The full variable domain, its missing parts supplied by reference TRBV29-1 and TRBJ2-4, is SAVISQKPSRDICQRGTSLTIQCQVDSQVTMMFWYRQQPGQSLTLIATANQGSEATYESGFVIDKFPISRPNLTFSTLTVSNMSPEDSSIYLCSVVQGAQNIQYFGAGTRLSVL.

This clone was detected only a few times. This sequence joins TRBV5-1 and TRBJ2-1; 11 bases agree with TRBD1. CDR3 length equals 15 residues. CDR1 and CDR2 from the germline V gene are SGHRS and YFSETQ. The V gene end was trimmed by 4 bases and the J gene end by 2 bases; junction bases not matched to a gene: 2. Written as DNA, the CDR3 is TGCGCCAGCAGCCGGACAGGGGGCGCCTACAATGAGCAGTTCTTC. Its translation is CASSRTGGAYNEQFF.

The genes are TRBV27 and TRBJ1-1; 7 bases are a match to TRBD1. Germline lookup yields CDR1 MNHEY and CDR2 SMNVEV (reference sequence). CDR3 length: 15 amino acids. Unmatched junction bases numbered 9, after V lost 3 bases and J lost 5 bases. This chain's CDR3 is CASSLGQGVWTEAFF. CDR3 in DNA: TGTGCCAGCAGTTTGGGGCAGGGGGTTTGGACTGAAGCTTTCTTT.

V gene TRBV7-3 combines with J gene TRBJ2-5, with D hard to call. The CDR3 is 15 amino acids. Germline V gives CDR1 SGHTA, CDR2 FQGTGA. Trimming cost V 1 base and J 3 bases, with 12 bases left between them. For the CDR3, the DNA is TGTGCCAGCAGCTTAAATGGCCCAGGAAAAGAGACCCAGTACTTC. Protein sequence: CASSLNGPGKETQYF.

The V and J genes are TRBV19 and TRBJ2-5, with 11 bases fitting TRBD1. Germline V gives CDR1 LNHDA, CDR2 SQIVND (reference sequence). The CDR3 loop spans 16 amino acids. Unmatched junction bases numbered 3, after V lost 2 bases and J lost 1 base. The CDR3 DNA reads as TGTGCCAGTAGTATATCAGGACAGGGGGCCCAAGAGACCCAGTACTTC. Its protein is CASSISGQGAQETQYF.

This clone came up once. The chain is built from TRBV30 and TRBJ2-1, with 9 bases aligning to TRBD2. V shed 3 bases, J shed 10 bases, and the junction held 13 bases outside the gene matches. CDR1 is GTSNPN, CDR2 SVGIG, per germline (reference sequence). The CDR3 runs 15 residues. CDR3 bases: TGTGCCTGGAGGGTCCGGGGGACTAGCTACGAGGAGCAGTTCTTC. It specifies CAWRVRGTSYEEQFF.

V gene TRBV6-4 combines with J gene TRBJ2-2; D is unclear. Trimming took off 4 bases at V and 7 bases at J, with 16 bases between the two ends. Germline CDR1 is MRHNA and CDR2 is SNTAGT. This CDR3 region has 15 residues. CDR3 sequence: CASSGRLGRSGELFF. In nucleotides, the CDR3 is TGTGCCAGCAGTGGCCGCCTGGGTCGGAGCGGGGAGCTGTTTTTT.

The genes are TRBV18 and TRBJ2-5, with TRBD1 matching 10 bases. The CDR3 is made up of 15 amino acids. V was clipped by 0 bases and J by 5 bases; unmatched bases: 3. CDR1 and CDR2 (germline): KGHSH, LQKENI. Here the CDR3 DNA reads TGTGCCAGCTCACCACCGGGGACAGGGGATGAGACCCAGTACTTC. Its translation: CASSPPGTGDETQYF.

The V call is TRBV6-5, the J call TRBJ1-1; D might be TRBD1 (6 bases). From germline, CDR1 is MNHEY and CDR2 SVGAGI. V lost 6 bases, J lost 0 bases, and 8 bases lay in between. The CDR3 is 13 amino acids. Here the CDR3 reads CASRGGLNTEAFF. The CDR3 region has the DNA TGTGCCAGCAGAGGGGGTTTGAACACTGAAGCTTTCTTT.

The V gene is TRBV6-5, the J gene TRBJ2-7, with 7 positions matching TRBD1. CDR3 length: 14 residues. V lost 6 bases and J lost 4; bases outside the gene matches: 9. CDR1 and CDR2 (germline): MNHEY, SVGAGI. CDR3 nucleotide sequence: TGTGCCAGCAGCTGGGACAGATTGAGTTACGAGCAGTACTTC. Translating gives CASSWDRLSYEQYF.